The 15 T cell receptor beta chains below all came from one sample that was sequenced in a study of OX40 agonist ivuxolimab in advanced cancers. Measured with immunoSEQ multiplex PCR; TCRdb has only the in-frame clones, and not every one. This table holds about 63,000 clones, about 89% found once. The sample here was CD4+ or CD8+ T cells sorted from blood, taken in a trial of the OX40 agonist ivuxolimab. Source of these receptors: an adult with an advanced solid tumor such as melanoma, head and neck, liver or kidney cancer.

On this clone itself: Other DNA sequences from this sample encode an identical CDR3 as well. The chain couples TRBV18 to TRBJ2-3; D unresolved. This CDR3 has 13 amino acids. Trimming pared 1 base from V and 1 base from J, leaving 3 bases between. Germline-derived CDR1 and CDR2 are KGHSH and LQKENI. CDR3 bases: TGTGCCAGCTCACCACGGGGCACAGATACGCAGTATTTT. Translating gives CASSPRGTDTQYF.

The V call is TRBV7-9, the J call TRBJ2-1, with D perhaps matching TRBD2 (6 bases). Germline V gene sequence: CDR1 SEHNR, CDR2 FQNEAQ (reference sequence). The CDR3 is 12 residues long. V lost 5 bases and J 8 bases, leaving 10 bases between the germline ends. The DNA for the CDR3 is TGTGCCAGCAGCATAGGGAGGTATGAGCAGTTCTTC. Translation: CASSIGRYEQFF.

This rearrangement joins TRBV6-1 to TRBJ2-3; no firm D call. The germline V gene has CDR1 MNHNS and CDR2 SASEGT. V lost 4 bases, J lost 7 bases, and 18 bases lay in between. The CDR3 length is 15 residues. As DNA, the CDR3 is TGTGCCAGCAGTGTGGCTCAGACCATGAGAAATACGCAGTATTTT. Translation: CASSVAQTMRNTQYF.

The rearrangement uses TRBV18 and TRBJ2-1; D is uncertain. Trimming shortened V by 2 bases and J by 7 bases, and 12 bases separated the two germline ends. This CDR3 has 14 residues. Germline-derived CDR1 and CDR2 are KGHSH and LQKENI. CDR3 sequence reads: CASSPEVLRNEQFF. CDR3 in DNA: TGTGCCAGCTCACCAGAAGTACTTCGGAATGAGCAGTTCTTC.

This sequence joins TRBV6-1 and TRBJ1-5; D unclear. The V and J ends lost 7 bases and 5 bases respectively, with 12 bases between them. CDR3 length: 13 residues. CDR1 is MNHNS, CDR2 SASEGT, per germline. CDR3 region: CASKAQPDQPQHF. The CDR3 region has the DNA TGTGCCAGCAAGGCACAGCCCGATCAGCCCCAGCATTTT.

J is TRBJ1-1 and V is TRBV5-1, with no clear D. Germline V gives CDR1 SGHRS, CDR2 YFSETQ. This CDR3 spans 14 amino acids. Trimming shortened V by 0 bases and J by 1 base, and 7 bases separated the two germline ends. CDR3 amino acids: CASSLATGNTEAFF. The CDR3 coding sequence is TGCGCCAGCAGCTTGGCCACTGGGAACACTGAAGCTTTCTTT. Full variable domain (rest looked up from reference TRBV5-1 and TRBJ1-1): KAGVTQTPRYLIKTRGQQVTLSCSPISGHRSVSWYQQTPGQGLQFLFEYFSETQRNKGNFPGRFSGRQFSNSRSEMNVSTLELGDSALYLCASSLATGNTEAFFGQGTRLTVV.

The chain joins TRBV11-2 to TRBJ1-5; 8 nucleotides match TRBD1. The V segment lost 5 bases and the J segment 6 bases; nucleotides outside the gene matches: 9. The CDR3 is 15 residues long. Germline CDR1 reads SGHAT; CDR2 reads FQNNGV. In DNA, the CDR3 is TGTGCCAGCAGCGTAACAGGGGGTCTAAGTCAGCCCCAGCATTTT. It translates to CASSVTGGLSQPQHF.

The chain is built from TRBV6-5 and TRBJ1-4, with D maybe TRBD1 (6 bases). The germline gives CDR1 MNHEY, CDR2 SVGAGI. The CDR3 contains 12 residues. The V gene lost 5 bases and the J gene lost 8 bases, with 9 bases spanning the gap. CDR3 region: CASSGTGEKLFF. CDR3 DNA sequence: TGTGCCAGCAGTGGTACAGGGGAAAAACTGTTTTTT.

The gene calls are TRBV7-8 and TRBJ1-5, with TRBD1 identical over 7 bases. Germline CDR1 reads SGHVS; CDR2 reads FQNEAQ. The CDR3 covers 13 residues. V lost 8 bases and J lost 4; bases outside the gene matches: 5. CDR3 bases: TGTGCCAGCGCTAGCAGGGGGAATCAGCCCCAGCATTTT. Translating gives CASASRGNQPQHF.

CDR3 protein: CASSFQLGGRGTEAFF. The CDR3 bases are TGTGCCAGCAGTTTTCAACTGGGGGGTAGGGGCACTGAAGCTTTCTTT. This sequence joins TRBV28 and TRBJ1-1, with a tentative D call TRBD1 (5 bases). The V gene's germline CDR1 is MDHEN and CDR2 SYDVKM. CDR3 length equals 16 residues. Trimming pared 3 bases from V and 4 bases from J, leaving 18 bases between.

The DNA for the CDR3 is TGTGCCAGCAGTTTTAAGGGGACAGGCCGACGGTTGAGGTTCTTC. It is translated as CASSFKGTGRRLRFF. The V call is TRBV28, the J call TRBJ2-1; 8 bases match TRBD1. The V and J ends lost 3 bases and 15 bases, in that order; junction bases with no gene match: 16. The CDR3 spans 15 residues. Germline lookup yields CDR1 MDHEN and CDR2 SYDVKM.

The chain joins TRBV21-1 to TRBJ2-3; the DNA was not compared with TRBD2, the D call given in the table. TRBV21-1 is marked as a pseudogene. The CDR3 spans 18 residues. The CDR3 sequence is CASSKALILAVSTDTQYF. For the CDR3, the DNA is TGTGCCAGCAGCAAAGCGTTAATTCTAGCGGTGAGCACAGATACGCAGTATTTT.

The genes are TRBV7-9 and TRBJ1-1, with D possibly matching TRBD1 (5 bases). CDR1 and CDR2 (germline): SEHNR, FQNEAQ (reference sequence). Trimming pared 4 bases from V and 1 base from J, leaving 10 bases between. CDR3 length equals 14 residues. The CDR3 DNA sequence: TGTGCCAGCAGCTCGGGACGGCAGAACACTGAAGCTTTCTTT. Protein: CASSSGRQNTEAFF.

V and J are TRBV28 and TRBJ1-2; D is possibly TRBD1 (6 bases). Germline V CDR1 and CDR2: MDHEN, SYDVKM. The germline V and J ends were trimmed by 6 bases and 9 bases, with 20 bases remaining between them. There are 14 residues in the CDR3. The CDR3 DNA is TGTGCCAGCAGCCTCAGGGGAAGCGGGGAGCGCTACACCTTC. Amino acid sequence: CASSLRGSGERYTF.

The chain has TRBV5-1 and TRBJ1-2, with 8 bases fitting TRBD1. J lost 1 base, V lost 3 bases, and 8 bases had no gene match. From germline, CDR1 is SGHRS and CDR2 YFSETQ. This CDR3 has 16 amino acids. CDR3 bases: TGCGCCAGCAGCTCGACAGGGGTGAGGAGTAACTATGGCTACACCTTC. It specifies CASSSTGVRSNYGYTF.